This entry lists 11 T cell receptor beta chains sequenced from one sample in a study of blood T cell repertoires in COVID-19. Here immunoSEQ multiplex PCR was the method, and the copy in TCRdb shows in-frame clones only, minus some. The sample includes roughly 330,000 clones, more than 70% of them seen just once. The sequenced material came from peripheral blood. These receptor sequences come from a woman aged 45-60 years with acute or convalescent COVID-19.

This clone showed up just once. The rearrangement joins TRBV5-4 to TRBJ2-1; no firm D call. CDR1 is SGHNT, CDR2 YYREEE, per germline (reference sequence). This CDR3 region has 15 residues. Trimming removed 1 base from V and 3 bases from J, with 11 bases in between. Here the CDR3 DNA reads TGTGCCAGCAGCTTGAGTTTTGGCGGCTACAATGAGCAGTTCTTC. Translated, it gives CASSLSFGGYNEQFF.

The sample holds a few counts of this clone. This specimen includes other DNA sequences encoding the same CDR3. This rearrangement joins TRBV2 to TRBJ2-2, with TRBD1 matching 8 bases. The CDR3 sequence is 14 residues long. Germline CDR1 SNHLY, CDR2 FYNNEI. The V segment lost 7 bases and the J segment 1 base; nucleotides outside the gene matches: 2. The CDR3 DNA sequence: TGTGCCAGCACCACAGGGGGGAACACCGGGGAGCTGTTTTTT. Amino acids: CASTTGGNTGELFF.

The chain employs TRBV28 and TRBJ2-7; 11 nucleotides agree with TRBD2. V dropped 6 bases and J dropped 3; count of bases not matched to a gene: 7. The CDR3 loop spans 15 amino acids. CDR1 MDHEN and CDR2 SYDVKM come from the germline V gene. CDR3 protein: CASSLVAGGLYEQYF. The DNA for the CDR3 is TGTGCCAGCAGCCTGGTAGCGGGAGGGCTCTACGAGCAGTACTTC.

This chain connects TRBV11-2 to TRBJ2-6, with D possibly being TRBD2 (5 bases). This CDR3 comprises 17 residues. Germline CDR1 SGHAT, CDR2 FQNNGV. V lost 2 bases and J lost 0, with 11 bases in between. The CDR3 region is CASSLTGKRSGANVLTF. In DNA form, the CDR3 reads TGTGCCAGCAGCTTAACCGGGAAACGCTCTGGGGCCAACGTCCTGACTTTC.

To note about this clone: A much larger clone differs from this one at a single base, so this may be a read error. The identical CDR3 is also encoded by other nucleotide sequences in the sample. The genes are TRBV3-1 (or the pseudogene TRBV3-2) and TRBJ1-2, with TRBD1 matching over 7 bases. Per germline, CDR1 LGHDT and CDR2 YNNKEL (reference sequence). The CDR3 contains 13 residues. V lost 2 bases and J lost 4; bases outside the gene matches: 1. The CDR3 reads CASSQTGAYGYTF. The CDR3 nucleotides are TGTGCCAGCAGCCAAACAGGGGCCTATGGCTACACCTTC.

V usage is TRBV29-1 and J usage is TRBJ1-2; 7 nucleotides line up with TRBD1. The germline V gene encodes CDR1 SQVTM and CDR2 ANQGSEA. The junction had 3 bases not matched to a gene; V was cut back by 7 bases and J by 4 bases. The CDR3 length is 11 residues. This CDR3 is CSADRAYGYTF. DNA of the CDR3: TGCAGCGCTGACAGGGCCTATGGCTACACCTTC. The full variable domain, in which reference TRBV29-1 and TRBJ1-2 provide the parts outside the CDR3, is SAVISQKPSRDICQRGTSLTIQCQVDSQVTMMFWYRQQPGQSLTLIATANQGSEATYESGFVIDKFPISRPNLTFSTLTVSNMSPEDSSIYLCSADRAYGYTFGSGTRLTVV.

Concerning this clone itself: The sample carries other DNA sequences with the same CDR3. The V call is TRBV18, the J call TRBJ1-1; D perhaps matches TRBD1 (5 bases). The germline V gene has CDR1 KGHSH and CDR2 LQKENI. This CDR3 has 13 amino acids. V lost 3 bases and J 7 bases, leaving 12 bases between the germline ends. The CDR3 DNA reads TGTGCCAGCTCACCGAGGACGGGGGGTGAAGCTTTCTTT. Its protein product is CASSPRTGGEAFF.

This chain links TRBV6-5 with TRBJ2-7; no reliable D call. Trimming took 6 bases from V and 9 from J, leaving 15 bases between them. Germline lookup yields CDR1 MNHEY and CDR2 SVGAGI. This CDR3 is built from 12 residues. CDR3 in DNA: TGTGCCAGCAGGGCGACCGGAACTACGCAGTACTTC. It is translated as CASRATGTTQYF.

This clone was recorded only once. The CDR3 nucleotides are TGTGCCATCAGTGAGTCCGGGTTAGGCTACACCTTC. Translated, it gives CAISESGLGYTF. This chain links TRBV10-3 with TRBJ1-2; D is unresolved. V was cut by 0 bases and J by 8 bases, with 7 bases left in between. This CDR3 region has 12 residues. CDR1 ENHRY and CDR2 SYGVKD come from the germline V gene.

The chain uses TRBV19 and TRBJ2-1; possibly TRBD1 for D (6 bases). Germline lookup yields CDR1 LNHDA and CDR2 SQIVND (reference sequence). The length of the CDR3 is 15 residues. With 4 bases removed from V and 2 bases from J, the gap between germline ends came to 12 bases. CDR3 nucleotides: TGTGCCAGTAGTAATTACAGGGCCCCCTACAATGAGCAGTTCTTC. Encoded protein: CASSNYRAPYNEQFF.

Concerning this clone: Relative to the germline gene, one junction end is altered; a read error may explain this. The chain carries TRBV7-2 and TRBJ2-5, with D perhaps TRBD2 (6 bases). Germline V gene sequence: CDR1 SGHTA, CDR2 FQGNSA. The CDR3 is made up of 15 amino acids. The CDR3 DNA is TGTGCCAGCAGCTTGACGGCGGGGCCCCAAGATACCCAGTACTTC. This encodes CASSLTAGPQDTQYF.